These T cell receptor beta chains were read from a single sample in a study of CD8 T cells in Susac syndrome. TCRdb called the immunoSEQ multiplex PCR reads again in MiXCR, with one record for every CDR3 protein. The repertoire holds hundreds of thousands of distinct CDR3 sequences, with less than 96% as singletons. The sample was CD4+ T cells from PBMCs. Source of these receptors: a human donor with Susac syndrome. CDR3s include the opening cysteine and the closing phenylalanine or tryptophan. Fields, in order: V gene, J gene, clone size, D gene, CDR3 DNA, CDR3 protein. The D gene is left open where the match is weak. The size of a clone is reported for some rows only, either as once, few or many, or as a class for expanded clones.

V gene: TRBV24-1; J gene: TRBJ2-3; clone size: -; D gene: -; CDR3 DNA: TGTGCCACCAGTGATTGGGGGGGACAATTCACAGATACGCAGTATTTT; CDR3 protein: CATSDWGGQFTDTQYF
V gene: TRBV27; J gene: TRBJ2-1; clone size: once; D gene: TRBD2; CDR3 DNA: TGTGCCAGCAGTGGGGCCGGGACTAGCGGGAGTGTTGAGCAGTTCTTC; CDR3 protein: CASSGAGTSGSVEQFF
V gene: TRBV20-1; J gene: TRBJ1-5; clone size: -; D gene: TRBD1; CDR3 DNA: TGCAGTGCCCATAGGACAGGTAGTTACAATCAGCCCCAGCATTTT; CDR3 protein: CSAHRTGSYNQPQHF
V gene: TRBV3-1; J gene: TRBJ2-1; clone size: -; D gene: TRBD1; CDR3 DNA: TGTGCCAGCAGCCCGTGGACAGGGTTTGGACATGAGCAGTTCTTC; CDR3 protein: CASSPWTGFGHEQFF
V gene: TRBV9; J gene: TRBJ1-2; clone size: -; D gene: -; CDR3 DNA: TGTGCCAGCAGACAAGGTGTTGATGGCTACACCTTC; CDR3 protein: CASRQGVDGYTF
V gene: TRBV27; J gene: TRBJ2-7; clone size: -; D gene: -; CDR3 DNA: TGTGCCAGCAATAATCTTTTACCGAGCGAGCAGTACTTC; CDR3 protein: CASNNLLPSEQYF
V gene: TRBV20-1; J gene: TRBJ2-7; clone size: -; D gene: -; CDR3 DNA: TGCAGTGCTAGAGATCGGGGCATCTCCTACGAGCAGTACTTC; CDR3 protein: CSARDRGISYEQYF
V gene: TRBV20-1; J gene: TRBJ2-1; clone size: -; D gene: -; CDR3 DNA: TGCAGTGCTAATTGGGAGGAGTTGAATGAGCAGTTCTTC; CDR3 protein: CSANWEELNEQFF
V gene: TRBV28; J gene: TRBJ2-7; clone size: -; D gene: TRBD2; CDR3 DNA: TGTGCCAGTACCACTAGCGGGAGATACGAGCAGTACTTC; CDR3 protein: CASTTSGRYEQYF
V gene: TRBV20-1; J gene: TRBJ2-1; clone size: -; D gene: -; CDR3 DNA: TGCAGTGCTAGAGAGCCCCCGTGGGATCCTGGGTTGAATGAGCAGTTCTTC; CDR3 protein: CSAREPPWDPGLNEQFF
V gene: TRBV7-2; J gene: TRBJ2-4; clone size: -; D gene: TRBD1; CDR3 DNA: TGTGCCAGCAGCTCGGGACAGAATCGAATTCAGTACTTC; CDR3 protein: CASSSGQNRIQYF
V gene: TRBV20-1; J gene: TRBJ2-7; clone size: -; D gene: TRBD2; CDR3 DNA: TGCGGGGAGTATAGCGGGAGCCTACCGATAAACGAGCAGTACTTC; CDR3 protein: CGEYSGSLPINEQYF
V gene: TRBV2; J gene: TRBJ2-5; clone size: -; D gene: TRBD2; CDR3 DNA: TGTGCCAGTGGCAAGACTAGCGAAGAGACCCAGTACTTC; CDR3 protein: CASGKTSEETQYF
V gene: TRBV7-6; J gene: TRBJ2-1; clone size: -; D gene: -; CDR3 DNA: TGTGCCAGCAGCCGAACTTTAGGGGAGCAGTTCTTC; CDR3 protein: CASSRTLGEQFF
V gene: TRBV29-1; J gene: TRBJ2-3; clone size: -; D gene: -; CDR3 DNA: TGCAGCGTTCGTTCTTCCCACCAATACGGAGATACGCAGTATTTT; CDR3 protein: CSVRSSHQYGDTQYF
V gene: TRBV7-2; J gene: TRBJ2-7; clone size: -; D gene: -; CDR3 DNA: TGTGCCAGCACCCTGGGGCGGGGTACCTACGAGCAGTACTTC; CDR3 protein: CASTLGRGTYEQYF
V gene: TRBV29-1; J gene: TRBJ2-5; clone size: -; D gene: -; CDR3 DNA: TGCAGCGTTGAAGTCGGACCCTTACAAGAGACCCAGTACTTC; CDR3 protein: CSVEVGPLQETQYF
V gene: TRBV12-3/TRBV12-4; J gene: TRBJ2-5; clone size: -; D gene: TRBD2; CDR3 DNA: TGTGCCAGCAGCCTGTCTAGCGGGCAAGAGACCCAGTACTTC; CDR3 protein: CASSLSSGQETQYF
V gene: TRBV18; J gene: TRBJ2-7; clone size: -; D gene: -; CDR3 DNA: TGTGCCAGCTCACCACCGAGGGCGGGCCCTAGGGCCGAGCAGTACTTC; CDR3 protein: CASSPPRAGPRAEQYF
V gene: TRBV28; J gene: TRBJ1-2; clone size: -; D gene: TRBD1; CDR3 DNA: TGTGCCAGCAGTTTATCAGGGGGCGACGGCTATGGCTACACCTTC; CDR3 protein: CASSLSGGDGYGYTF
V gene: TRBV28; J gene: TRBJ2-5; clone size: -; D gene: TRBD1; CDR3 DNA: TGTGCCAGCAGTACCCGACAGGGACGTATCGAGACCCAGTACTTC; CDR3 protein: CASSTRQGRIETQYF
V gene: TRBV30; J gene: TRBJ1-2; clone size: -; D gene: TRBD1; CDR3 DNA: TGTGCCTGGAGTGATGGGACAGGGGGCTACACCTTC; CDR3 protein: CAWSDGTGGYTF
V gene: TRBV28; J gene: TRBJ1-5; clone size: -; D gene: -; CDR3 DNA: TGTGCCAGCAGTTCGTTGAGCGTGAATCAGCCCCAGCATTTT; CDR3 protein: CASSSLSVNQPQHF
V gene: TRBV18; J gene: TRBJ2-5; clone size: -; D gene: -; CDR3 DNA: TGTGCCAGCTCACCACCTTCCGTGCGCAGGGAAGAGACCCAGTACTTC; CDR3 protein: CASSPPSVRREETQYF
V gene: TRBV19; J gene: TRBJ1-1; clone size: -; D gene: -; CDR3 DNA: TGTGCCAGTAGTTCCCCGCAACGCCTGAACACTGAAGCTTTCTTT; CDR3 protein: CASSSPQRLNTEAFF
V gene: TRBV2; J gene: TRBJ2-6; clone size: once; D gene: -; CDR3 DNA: TGTGCCAGCAGTGACTACAGCCTGACTTTC; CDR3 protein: CASSDYSLTF
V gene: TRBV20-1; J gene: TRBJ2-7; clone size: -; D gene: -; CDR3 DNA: TGCAGTGCTAGCGGGGGTAACTCCTACGAGCAGTACTTC; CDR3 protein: CSASGGNSYEQYF
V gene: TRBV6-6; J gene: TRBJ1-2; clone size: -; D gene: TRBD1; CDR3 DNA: TGTGCCAGCAGTTACTCGACAGGGAACTATGGCTACACCTTC; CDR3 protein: CASSYSTGNYGYTF
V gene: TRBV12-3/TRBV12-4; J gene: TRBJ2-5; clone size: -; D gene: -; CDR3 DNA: TGTGCCAGCAGTTTTCGGCCAGAAGAGACCCAGTACTTC; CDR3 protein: CASSFRPEETQYF
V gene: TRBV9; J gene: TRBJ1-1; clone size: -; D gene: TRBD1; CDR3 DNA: TGTGCCAGCAGCGACCCGGGACAGTCACCTTTCTTT; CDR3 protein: CASSDPGQSPFF
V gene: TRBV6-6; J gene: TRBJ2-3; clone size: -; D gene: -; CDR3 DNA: TGTGCCAGCACCCGAGGAGCGGGCACAGATACGCAGTATTTT; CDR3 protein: CASTRGAGTDTQYF
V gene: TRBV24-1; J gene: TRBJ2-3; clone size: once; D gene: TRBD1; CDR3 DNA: TGTGCCACCAGTGATTCACAGGGGGCCCGCACAGATACGCAGTATTTT; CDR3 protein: CATSDSQGARTDTQYF
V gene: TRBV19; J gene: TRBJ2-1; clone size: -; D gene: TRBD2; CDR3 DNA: TGTGCCAGTAGCCCCTCGGGGAGGAGCGGGAGGAAGCGGGATGAGCAGTTCTTC; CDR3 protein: CASSPSGRSGRKRDEQFF
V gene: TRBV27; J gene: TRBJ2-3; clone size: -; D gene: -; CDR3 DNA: TGTGCCAGCCAGATGGGGGCCACTAGCACAGATACGCAGTATTTT; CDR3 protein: CASQMGATSTDTQYF